The 20 T cell receptor beta chains below all came from one sample that was sequenced in a study of CD8+ T cells in alopecia areata. TCR sequencing used cDNA made by reverse transcription of extracted RNA. TCRdb keeps only in-frame clones here, not all; method: immunoSEQ multiplex PCR. The sample carries roughly 120,000 clones, around 61% recorded once. Sequencing was performed on CD4+ T cells sorted from blood. These receptor sequences come from a human donor in good health.

CDR3 DNA: TGTGCCAGCCGACGGGACGGTGAGAATTCACCCCTCCACTTT. As protein: CASRRDGENSPLHF. This rearrangement joins TRBV7-9 to TRBJ1-6, with D possibly being TRBD1 (5 bases). This CDR3 is 14 amino acids long. Trimming shortened V by 8 bases and J by 7 bases, and 15 bases separated the two germline ends. CDR1 SEHNR and CDR2 FQNEAQ come from the germline V gene (reference sequence).

The rearrangement links TRBV4-1 to TRBJ1-5; 7 nucleotides align to TRBD1. In germline, CDR1 is MGHRA, CDR2 YSYEKL. J lost 5 bases, V lost 3 bases, and 7 bases had no gene match. This CDR3 is built from 15 residues. The CDR3 DNA reads TGCGCCAGCAGCCACAAGGGGGCGCTTGATCAGCCCCAGCATTTT. As protein: CASSHKGALDQPQHF.

This chain uses TRBV29-1 with TRBJ2-4, with D perhaps TRBD1 (5 bases). Germline lookup yields CDR1 SQVTM and CDR2 ANQGSEA. The V gene lost 8 bases and the J gene lost 4 bases, with 15 bases spanning the gap. The CDR3 has 13 residues. This chain's CDR3 is CSITRQPKNIQYF. CDR3 DNA sequence: TGCAGCATCACCAGACAGCCAAAAAACATTCAGTACTTC. The entire variable domain, with the rest obtained from reference TRBV29-1 and TRBJ2-4, is as follows: SAVISQKPSRDICQRGTSLTIQCQVDSQVTMMFWYRQQPGQSLTLIATANQGSEATYESGFVIDKFPISRPNLTFSTLTVSNMSPEDSSIYLCSITRQPKNIQYFGAGTRLSVL.

This clone was counted only a few times. The gene calls are TRBV29-1 and TRBJ2-3; 10 positions agree with TRBD2. Germline lookup yields CDR1 SQVTM and CDR2 ANQGSEA. The CDR3 is 14 residues long. Germline trimming cut 6 bases from V and 1 base from J; bases unmatched to any gene: 4. The CDR3 DNA is TGCAGCGTGAGGACTAGCGGCCGCACAGATACGCAGTATTTT. Translation gives CSVRTSGRTDTQYF.

This clone showed up just a few times. The J gene is TRBJ2-1, the V gene TRBV6-4, with 7 bases lining up with TRBD1. Losses at the gene ends were 5 bases for V and 2 bases for J; bases not matched to a gene: 6. In germline, CDR1 is MRHNA, CDR2 SNTAGT. This CDR3 is 15 amino acids long. Written as DNA, the CDR3 is TGTGCCAGCAGTCGAGGGGGCGAGCCCTACAATGAGCAGTTCTTC. This translates into CASSRGGEPYNEQFF.

This clone was seen a few times. The chain uses TRBV6-5 and TRBJ1-2; weak D call: TRBD1 (5 bases). The CDR3 totals 12 residues. Germline assignment: CDR1 MNHEY and CDR2 SVGAGI. The CDR3 reads CATSMGGKGYTF. The CDR3 DNA reads TGTGCAACCTCGATGGGGGGGAAAGGCTACACCTTC.

This clone was observed a few times. CDR3 region: CASGPGLTLRGQYF. CDR3 in DNA: TGCGCCAGCGGACCGGGACTGACCCTACGTGGGCAGTACTTC. The V gene is TRBV23-1, the J gene TRBJ2-7, with a tentative D call TRBD2 (6 bases). TRBV23-1 is known as an ORF, though its function is uncertain. The CDR3 is 14 residues long. V was pared by 8 bases and J by 9 bases, with 23 bases between.

A single count supports this clone. This chain joins TRBV6-5 and TRBJ2-7; the match to TRBD2 covers 7 bases. CDR3 size: 14 residues. V shed 6 bases, J shed 0 bases, and the junction held 5 bases outside the gene matches. Germline V lookup: CDR1 MNHEY, CDR2 SVGAGI. CDR3 bases: TGTGCCAGCAGACGCGGGGGAACCTCCTACGAGCAGTACTTC. It codes for CASRRGGTSYEQYF.

This rearrangement joins TRBV29-1 to TRBJ1-2; TRBD1 matches 7 bases. V shed 6 bases, J shed 4 bases, and the junction held 5 bases outside the gene matches. The CDR3 is 12 amino acids. The V gene's germline CDR1 is SQVTM and CDR2 ANQGSEA. The DNA of the CDR3 is TGCAGCGTAGTCAGGGGGGCCTATGGCTACACCTTC. It yields the protein CSVVRGAYGYTF.

The chain is built from TRBV2 and TRBJ2-6; D perhaps matches TRBD2 (5 bases). V was trimmed by 6 bases and J by 4 bases, leaving 13 bases between them. The CDR3 contains 15 residues. Germline values: CDR1 SNHLY, CDR2 FYNNEI. As DNA, the CDR3 is TGTGCCAGCAGACAAAGGGAGTCCGGGGCCAACGTCCTGACTTTC. Its translation: CASRQRESGANVLTF.

This clone appeared a single time. The chain links TRBV10-3 to TRBJ2-3; D unresolved. CDR3 length equals 14 residues. Looked up from germline, CDR1 is ENHRY and CDR2 is SYGVKD. Trimming took off 5 bases at V and 4 bases at J, with 13 bases between the two ends. Here the CDR3 reads CAISRNIPPDTQYF. CDR3 DNA sequence: TGTGCCATCAGTAGAAACATCCCCCCAGATACGCAGTATTTT.

This clone was seen more than once but under ten times. This sequence joins TRBV2 and TRBJ2-5, with a possible D match to TRBD2 (5 bases). Trimming stripped 6 bases from V and 5 bases from J, with 10 bases between. Germline CDR1 and CDR2: SNHLY and FYNNEI. The CDR3 totals 12 residues. CDR3: CASRDLPETQYF. The DNA of the CDR3 is TGTGCCAGCAGGGACTTACCGGAGACCCAGTACTTC.

This clone was counted between two and nine times. This rearrangement joins TRBV5-1 to TRBJ2-3; 9 bases fit TRBD1. CDR3 length equals 14 residues. After removal of 4 bases from V and 6 bases from J, the junction contained 6 bases not matched to a gene. CDR1 is SGHRS, CDR2 YFSETQ, per germline. The CDR3 is CASSLGQGKDTQYF. The CDR3 DNA reads as TGCGCCAGCAGCCTAGGACAGGGGAAGGATACGCAGTATTTT.

The rearrangement joins TRBV2 to TRBJ1-1, with 7 bases identical to TRBD1. J gave up 1 base and V 4 bases, and 3 bases lay outside the gene matches. Germline V gives CDR1 SNHLY, CDR2 FYNNEI. This CDR3 is 14 amino acids long. The DNA for the CDR3 is TGTGCCAGCAGTGTTAACAGGGGGAACACTGAAGCTTTCTTT. It specifies CASSVNRGNTEAFF. The full variable domain, with the rest looked up from reference TRBV2 and TRBJ1-1, is EPEVTQTPSHQVTQMGQEVILRCVPISNHLYFYWYRQILGQKVEFLVSFYNNEISEKSEIFDDQFSVERPDGSNFTLKIRSTKLEDSAMYFCASSVNRGNTEAFFGQGTRLTVV.

The chain has TRBV2 and TRBJ2-5, with 11 positions matching TRBD1. The V segment lost 7 bases and the J segment 5 bases; nucleotides outside the gene matches: 6. Germline V gene lookup returns CDR1 SNHLY and CDR2 FYNNEI. The CDR3 sequence is 14 residues long. The CDR3 is CASTPDRGLETQYF. As DNA, the CDR3 is TGTGCCAGCACGCCGGACAGGGGGCTGGAGACCCAGTACTTC.

J is TRBJ2-3 and V is TRBV25-1, with 11 bases that match TRBD2. Trimming took 6 bases from V and 5 from J; bases not matched to a gene: 7. The CDR3 runs to 15 residues. The germline V gene encodes CDR1 MGHDK and CDR2 SYGVNS. In DNA form, the CDR3 reads TGTGCCAGCAGCGAGCTAGCGGGGGGACGAGATACGCAGTATTTT. This gives the protein CASSELAGGRDTQYF.

The chain recombines TRBV27 with TRBJ2-5; maybe TRBD2 (5 bases). The V gene lost 8 bases and the J gene lost 5 bases, with 21 bases spanning the gap. CDR3 length: 15 residues. The germline CDR1 and CDR2 sequences are MNHEY and SMNVEV (reference sequence). For the CDR3, the DNA is TGTGCCAGCGCGAGTTCGCCCGGGGTTTGGGAGACCCAGTACTTC. It specifies CASASSPGVWETQYF.

The chain has TRBV30 and TRBJ1-2; D gene ambiguous. The germline V gene encodes CDR1 GTSNPN and CDR2 SVGIG (reference sequence). The CDR3 spans 15 residues. The ends were cut back, 2 bases at V and 5 bases at J, with 18 bases in the middle. DNA for the CDR3: TGTGCCTGGAGTAAGACAAACATATTACTATATGGCTACACCTTC. Its protein is CAWSKTNILLYGYTF.

V and J are TRBV15 and TRBJ2-4; the D is unclear. There are 12 residues in the CDR3. Germline V gene sequence: CDR1 LNHNV, CDR2 YYDKDF (reference sequence). V was cut by 4 bases and J by 1 base, with 2 bases left in between. CDR3 region: CATSMAKNIQYF. CDR3 in DNA: TGTGCCACCAGCATGGCCAAAAACATTCAGTACTTC.

The rearrangement uses TRBV4-1 and TRBJ2-2; 9 bases align to TRBD1. The germline V gene encodes CDR1 MGHRA and CDR2 YSYEKL. The V gene end was trimmed by 4 bases and the J gene end by 6 bases; junction bases not matched to a gene: 0. CDR3 length: 13 residues. For the CDR3, the DNA is TGCGCCAGCAGCCGGGACAGGGCCGGGGAGCTGTTTTTT. Translated, it gives CASSRDRAGELFF.